This paragraph reports one T cell receptor (beta chain). Its antigen is currently unknown. The protocol was immunoSEQ multiplex PCR, while the TCRdb copy is restricted to in-frame clones and leaves out a portion. The table has approximately 51,000 clones, 65% to 85% seen once; the top ten hold about 8%. Every patient had mismatch repair deficiency by PCR or immunohistochemistry. This sample stems from a study of PD-1 blockade in mismatch repair-deficient tumors. The overall study: Enrolled about 2013-2017, patients had progressing, pretreated mismatch repair-deficient cancers of about a dozen types.

The germline CDR1 and CDR2 sequences are MNHEY and SMNVEV (reference sequence). Deletions cut 3 bases from V and 2 bases from J, with 20 bases between. The CDR3 sequence is 17 residues long. Study results and caveats: Tumor-resident clones, often undetectable pretreatment in blood, expanded then contracted after pembrolizumab.

The receptor was derived from an adult with mismatch repair-deficient cancer. J is TRBJ2-7 and V is TRBV27, with D perhaps given as TRBD1 or TRBD2 (5 bases each). Here the sequenced sample was peripheral blood, taken roughly 19 weeks after starting pembrolizumab. CDR3 region: CASSLKGIGTLTYEQYF. Here the CDR3 DNA reads TGTGCCAGCAGTTTGAAGGGTATAGGGACGCTGACCTACGAGCAGTACTTC.